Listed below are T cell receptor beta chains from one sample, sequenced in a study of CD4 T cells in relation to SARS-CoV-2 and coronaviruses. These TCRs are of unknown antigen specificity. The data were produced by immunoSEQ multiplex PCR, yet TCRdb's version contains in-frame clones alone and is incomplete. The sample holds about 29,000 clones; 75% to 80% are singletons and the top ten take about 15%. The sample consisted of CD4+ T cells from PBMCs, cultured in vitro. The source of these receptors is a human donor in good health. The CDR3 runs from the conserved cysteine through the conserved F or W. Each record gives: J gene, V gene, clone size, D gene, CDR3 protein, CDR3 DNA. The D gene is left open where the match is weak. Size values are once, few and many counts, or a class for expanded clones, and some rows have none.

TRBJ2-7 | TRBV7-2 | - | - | CASSPSIQGSEQYF | TGTGCCAGCAGCCCGTCGATACAGGGTTCCGAGCAGTACTTC
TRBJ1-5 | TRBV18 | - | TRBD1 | CASSPSGTGNQPQHF | TGTGCCAGCTCACCATCTGGGACAGGGAACCAGCCCCAGCATTTT
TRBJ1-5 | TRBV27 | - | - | CASSPTQEQPQHF | TGTGCCAGCAGCCCGACCCAGGAGCAGCCCCAGCATTTT
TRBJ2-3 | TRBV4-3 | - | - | CASSQDYYQDTDTQYF | TGCGCCAGCAGCCAAGATTACTACCAAGACACAGATACGCAGTATTTT
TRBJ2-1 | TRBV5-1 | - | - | CASSLAELSYNEQFF | TGCGCCAGCAGCTTGGCGGAGCTTTCCTACAATGAGCAGTTCTTC
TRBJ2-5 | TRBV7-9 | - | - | CASSFWGEETQYF | TGTGCCAGCAGCTTCTGGGGTGAAGAGACCCAGTACTTC
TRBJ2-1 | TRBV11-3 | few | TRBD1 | CASSPGTGGRNEQFF | TGTGCCAGCAGCCCTGGGACAGGGGGCAGGAATGAGCAGTTCTTC
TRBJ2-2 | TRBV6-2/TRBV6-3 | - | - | CASSYDGNTGELFF | TGTGCCAGCAGTTACGACGGGAACACCGGGGAGCTGTTTTTT
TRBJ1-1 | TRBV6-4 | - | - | CATSRGRSEAFF | TGTGCCACAAGCAGGGGTAGGTCTGAAGCTTTCTTT
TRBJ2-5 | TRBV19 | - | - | CASSIGTHPQETQYF | TGTGCCAGTAGTATCGGGACTCATCCTCAAGAGACCCAGTACTTC
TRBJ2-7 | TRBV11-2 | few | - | CASRDRRTDPYEQYF | TGTGCCAGCAGGGACCGAAGGACGGATCCCTACGAGCAGTACTTC
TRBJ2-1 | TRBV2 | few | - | CASRAGTQKYNEQFF | TGTGCCAGCAGGGCCGGGACACAAAAATACAATGAGCAGTTCTTC
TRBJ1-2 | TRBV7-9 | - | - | CASSRSSQGYTF | TGTGCCAGCAGCCGGTCGTCGCAGGGCTACACCTTC
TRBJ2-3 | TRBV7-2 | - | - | CASSRSGTQYF | TGTGCCAGCAGCCGATCGGGTACGCAGTATTTT
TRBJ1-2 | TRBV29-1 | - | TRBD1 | CSVSGTGGPYGYTF | TGCAGCGTCTCCGGGACAGGGGGCCCCTATGGCTACACCTTC
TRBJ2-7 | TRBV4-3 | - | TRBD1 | CASSQAPSGQQVSYEQYF | TGCGCCAGCAGCCAAGCCCCCTCGGGACAGCAAGTCTCCTACGAGCAGTACTTC
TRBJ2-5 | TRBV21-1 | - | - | CASSKVPRVSVLETQYF | TGTGCCAGCAGCAAAGTGCCCCGCGTTAGCGTCTTGGAGACCCAGTACTTC
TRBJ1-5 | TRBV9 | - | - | CASSVVRDYSNQPQHF | TGTGCCAGCAGCGTAGTGAGGGATTATAGCAATCAGCCCCAGCATTTT
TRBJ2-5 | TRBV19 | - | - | CATRSRIGETQYF | TGTGCCACTAGGTCCCGGATTGGGGAGACCCAGTACTTC
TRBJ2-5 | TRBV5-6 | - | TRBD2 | CASSLYSGRDETQYF | TGTGCCAGCAGCTTGTACAGCGGGAGGGATGAGACCCAGTACTTC
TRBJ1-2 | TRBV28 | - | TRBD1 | CASSYPQGANYGYTF | TGTGCCAGCAGTTACCCCCAGGGGGCGAACTATGGCTACACCTTC
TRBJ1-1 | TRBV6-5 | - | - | CASSLQEMNTEAFF | TGTGCCAGCAGTTTACAAGAGATGAACACTGAAGCTTTCTTT
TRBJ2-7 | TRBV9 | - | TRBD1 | CASSVGQGAYEQYF | TGTGCCAGCAGCGTAGGACAGGGGGCCTACGAGCAGTACTTC
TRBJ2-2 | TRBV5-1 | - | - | CASSLIRAGTGELFF | TGCGCCAGCAGCTTAATCCGTGCGGGGACCGGGGAGCTGTTTTTT
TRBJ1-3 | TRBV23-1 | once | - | CASSDSFPGVSGNTIYF | TGCGCCAGCAGCGACAGTTTCCCGGGGGTCTCTGGAAACACCATATATTTT
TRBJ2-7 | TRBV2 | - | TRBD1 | CGDRVDLLYEQYF | TGTGGGGACAGGGTAGATCTTCTCTACGAGCAGTACTTC
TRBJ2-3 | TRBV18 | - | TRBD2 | CASSPGVAGSGEDTQYF | TGTGCCAGCTCACCGGGGGTAGCGGGAAGCGGGGAAGATACGCAGTATTTT
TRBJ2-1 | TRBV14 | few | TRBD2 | CASSPGLAGVGEQFF | TGTGCCAGCAGCCCAGGACTAGCGGGCGTGGGTGAGCAGTTCTTC
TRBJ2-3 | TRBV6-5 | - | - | CASGKADTQYF | TGTGCCAGCGGCAAGGCAGATACGCAGTATTTT
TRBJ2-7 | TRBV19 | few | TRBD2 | CASASLGGTYEQYF | TGTGCCAGTGCCTCTCTCGGGGGGACCTACGAGCAGTACTTC
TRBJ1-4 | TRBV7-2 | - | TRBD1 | CASSLASTGVTNEKLFF | TGTGCCAGCAGCTTAGCTTCCACAGGGGTGACTAATGAAAAACTGTTTTTT
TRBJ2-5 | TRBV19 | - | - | CASSPSADQETQYF | TGTGCCAGTTCCCCGTCGGCAGATCAAGAGACCCAGTACTTC
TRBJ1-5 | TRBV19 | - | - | CASRRGPLGNQPQHF | TGTGCCAGTAGGAGAGGACCCCTTGGCAATCAGCCCCAGCATTTT
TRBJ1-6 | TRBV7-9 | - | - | CASSPGGQNNSPLHF | TGTGCCAGCAGCCCCGGGGGACAAAATAATTCACCCCTCCACTTT
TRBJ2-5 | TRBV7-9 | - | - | CASSLGSGETQYF | TGTGCCAGCAGCTTGGGATCAGGAGAGACCCAGTACTTC
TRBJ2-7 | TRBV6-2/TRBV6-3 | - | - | CASSKGLAEQYF | TGTGCCAGCAGTAAGGGGCTCGCCGAGCAGTACTTC